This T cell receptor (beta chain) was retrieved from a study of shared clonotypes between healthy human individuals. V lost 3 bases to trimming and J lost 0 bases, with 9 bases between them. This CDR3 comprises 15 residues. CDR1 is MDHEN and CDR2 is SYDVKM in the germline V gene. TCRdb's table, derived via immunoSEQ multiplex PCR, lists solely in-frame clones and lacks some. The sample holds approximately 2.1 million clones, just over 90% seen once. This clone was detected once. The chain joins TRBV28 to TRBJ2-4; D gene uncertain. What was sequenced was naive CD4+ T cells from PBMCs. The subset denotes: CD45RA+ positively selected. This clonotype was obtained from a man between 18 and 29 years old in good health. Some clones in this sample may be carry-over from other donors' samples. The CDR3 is CASSFGDLAKNIQYF. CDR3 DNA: TGTGCCAGCAGTTTTGGAGACTTAGCCAAAAACATTCAGTACTTC.